A single sample is the source of the 32 T cell receptor beta chains below, sequenced in a study of TIL therapy for anti-PD-1-resistant metastatic lung cancer. The time point denotes: pre-treatment sample, taken before nivolumab and TIL therapy. The immunoSEQ assay was v3. Clones were sequenced by immunoSEQ multiplex PCR, and TCRdb holds only the in-frame ones, with some missing. This table holds around 19,000 clones, roughly 85% found once. The sample here was blood, taken at baseline. Receptors were obtained from a person aged 25 to 80 with non-small cell lung cancer.

The chain carries TRBV7-9 and TRBJ2-6, with TRBD2 identical over 13 bases. Germline loops: CDR1 SEHNR, CDR2 FQNEAQ (reference sequence). With 6 bases clipped from V and 3 bases from J, the junction kept 8 bases outside the gene matches. CDR3 length: 18 amino acids. The CDR3 DNA reads TGTGCCAGCAGTCCCAGACTAGCGGGAGGAGATGGGGCCAACGTCCTGACTTTC. Translating it yields CASSPRLAGGDGANVLTF.

V is TRBV5-1 and J is TRBJ2-2; 8 bases are shared with TRBD1. Germline V gene lookup returns CDR1 SGHRS and CDR2 YFSETQ. V shed 4 bases and J 7 bases; nucleotides not matched to a gene: 15. This CDR3 has 17 residues. The CDR3 coding sequence is TGCGCCAGCAGCCAACGACAGGGGACCCGTCACGTCGGGGAGCTGTTTTTT. It yields the protein CASSQRQGTRHVGELFF.

CDR3 DNA sequence: TGCGCCAGCAGCTTGGGGGTAGGGAGCACAGATACGCAGTATTTT. Encoded protein: CASSLGVGSTDTQYF. This chain connects TRBV5-1 to TRBJ2-3; D unresolved. V lost 0 bases and J lost 0, with 8 bases in between. The germline V gene encodes CDR1 SGHRS and CDR2 YFSETQ. The CDR3 runs 15 residues.

This clone was seen once. This chain connects TRBV7-9 to TRBJ1-2; the D gene is possibly TRBD1 (5 bases). This CDR3 is built from 16 residues. The V and J ends lost 5 bases and 8 bases respectively, with 24 bases between them. Germline V gene data show CDR1 as SEHNR and CDR2 as FQNEAQ (reference sequence). CDR3 in amino acids: CASSEESSGPGGGYTF. The CDR3 DNA sequence: TGTGCCAGCAGCGAAGAATCCTCGGGACCCGGAGGGGGCTACACCTTC.

V usage is TRBV6-6 and J usage is TRBJ1-1; 10 positions match TRBD1. The junction had 9 bases not matched to a gene; V was cut back by 5 bases and J by 6 bases. This CDR3 contains 15 residues. CDR1 is MNHNY, CDR2 SVGAGI, per germline (reference sequence). DNA of the CDR3: TGTGCCAGCAGTCACTTAGGACAGGGGGAGGCTGAAGCTTTCTTT. This sequence encodes CASSHLGQGEAEAFF.

This clone was seen a few times. The rearrangement uses TRBV5-1 and TRBJ2-7; D might be TRBD1 (6 bases). Looked up from germline, CDR1 is SGHRS and CDR2 is YFSETQ. The V gene lost 5 bases and the J gene lost 6 bases, with 12 bases spanning the gap. The CDR3 sequence is 12 residues long. CDR3 region: CASRLQGTEQYF. In nucleotides, the CDR3 is TGCGCCAGCAGGCTACAGGGTACCGAGCAGTACTTC.

The V and J genes are TRBV5-4 and TRBJ2-1; 10 bases match TRBD2. Germline V gene lookup returns CDR1 SGHNT and CDR2 YYREEE (reference sequence). The CDR3 has 18 amino acids. The J segment lost 2 bases and the V segment lost 5 bases, leaving 13 bases of the junction unmatched. The CDR3 DNA reads as TGTGCCAGCAGTTCACCGGTACCAGCGGGAGGGGCCTACAATGAGCAGTTCTTC. Translated: CASSSPVPAGGAYNEQFF.

Only a few counts were recorded for this clone. This sequence joins TRBV7-9 and TRBJ1-2; D is unclear. The CDR3 is 16 residues long. V was clipped by 10 bases and J by 6 bases, with 27 bases between them. The V gene's germline CDR1 is SEHNR and CDR2 FQNEAQ (reference sequence). The CDR3 DNA follows: TGTGCCACTCTAAGGGCGGAGAAGGGTCTGAAGAATGGCTACACCTTC. Translated, it gives CATLRAEKGLKNGYTF.

The gene calls are TRBV27 and TRBJ2-7; D is possibly TRBD2 (5 bases). Germline values: CDR1 MNHEY, CDR2 SMNVEV (reference sequence). The length of the CDR3 is 15 residues. Deletions cut 2 bases from V and 2 bases from J, with 13 bases between. The DNA of the CDR3 is TGTGCCAGCAGTTTAAGAGGCGGGCCCACCTACGAGCAGTACTTC. Amino acid sequence: CASSLRGGPTYEQYF.

The chain uses TRBV6-5 and TRBJ2-2; no reliable D call. The CDR3 is made up of 12 amino acids. Trimming left V 6 bases short and J 7 bases short, with 9 bases between. Germline CDR1 is MNHEY and CDR2 is SVGAGI. The CDR3 DNA follows: TGTGCCAGCAGATGGGCCCACGGGGAGCTGTTTTTT. It codes for CASRWAHGELFF.

This chain links TRBV4-1 with TRBJ1-4; no firm D call. This CDR3 is 15 amino acids long. Germline V lookup: CDR1 MGHRA, CDR2 YSYEKL. V lost 1 base to trimming and J lost 5 bases, with 11 bases between them. CDR3 sequence: CASSQGGWGNEKLFF. The CDR3 DNA sequence: TGCGCCAGCAGCCAAGGGGGTTGGGGAAATGAAAAACTGTTTTTT.

The gene calls are TRBV6-4 and TRBJ2-1; a possible D gene is TRBD2 (6 bases). This CDR3 comprises 15 residues. V was clipped by 0 bases and J by 9 bases, with 15 bases between them. Germline V gene sequence: CDR1 MRHNA, CDR2 SNTAGT. In nucleotides, the CDR3 is TGTGCCAGCAGTGACTCTGGGACTGAGCCCCCTGAGCAGTTCTTC. This gives the protein CASSDSGTEPPEQFF.

This chain joins TRBV9 and TRBJ1-5; D gene uncertain. V was shortened by 0 bases and J by 2 bases, with 6 bases between the two germline ends. Germline-derived CDR1 and CDR2 are SGDLS and YYNGEE. The CDR3 contains 14 residues. DNA of the CDR3: TGTGCCAGCAGCGTAGGGTCAGGCAATCAGCCCCAGCATTTT. Protein sequence: CASSVGSGNQPQHF.

This sequence joins TRBV5-5 and TRBJ2-5; D not resolved. V dropped 0 bases and J dropped 5 bases, with 5 bases sitting between them. The V gene's germline CDR1 is SGHKS and CDR2 YYEKEE (reference sequence). This CDR3 is 12 amino acids long. The CDR3 DNA is TGTGCCAGCAGCTTGGTAGCCGAGACCCAGTACTTC. Translating gives CASSLVAETQYF.

The chain has TRBV10-2 and TRBJ1-1; perhaps TRBD1 as D (6 bases). This CDR3 region has 14 residues. Deletions cut 4 bases from V and 7 bases from J, with 16 bases between. Germline V CDR1 and CDR2: WSHSY, SAAADI. DNA of the CDR3: TGCGCCAGCAGTGGAAGGGACACCGTTCTTGAAGCTTTCTTT. This codes for CASSGRDTVLEAFF.

This rearrangement joins TRBV2 to TRBJ2-1; D is perhaps TRBD1 or TRBD2 (5 bases each). The CDR3 extends over 17 amino acids. CDR1 SNHLY and CDR2 FYNNEI come from the germline V gene. Trimming stripped 5 bases from V and 9 bases from J, with 26 bases between. CDR3 coding DNA: TGTGCCAGCAGTTCCTCCCCGGGGCGGACTCTTTTGACTGAGCAGTTCTTC. As protein: CASSSSPGRTLLTEQFF.

The chain recombines TRBV10-3 with TRBJ1-1; D remains unclear. The CDR3 is 14 residues long. Germline V gene data show CDR1 as ENHRY and CDR2 as SYGVKD. The germline V and J ends were trimmed by 3 bases and 2 bases, with 10 bases remaining between them. CDR3 loop: CAISDPRGNTEAFF. The CDR3 DNA is TGTGCCATCAGTGATCCCCGGGGAAACACTGAAGCTTTCTTT.

This chain connects TRBV29-1 to TRBJ1-2, with 11 nucleotides matching TRBD1. V lost 4 bases and J lost 9; bases outside the gene matches: 13. Germline CDR1 SQVTM, CDR2 ANQGSEA. This CDR3 is 15 amino acids long. DNA for the CDR3: TGCAGCGTTGTGGCTACCGGGACAGGGGGAGATCGCTACACCTTC. Translation: CSVVATGTGGDRYTF.

V is TRBV7-3 and J is TRBJ2-1, with 9 bases fitting TRBD2. CDR1 is SGHTA, CDR2 FQGTGA, per germline. This CDR3 contains 15 residues. The V and J ends lost 1 base and 8 bases, in that order; junction bases with no gene match: 6. DNA for the CDR3: TGTGCCAGCAGCTTAAACGCGGGAGGGGGCGATGAGCAGTTCTTC. This gives the protein CASSLNAGGGDEQFF.

This chain joins TRBV19 and TRBJ1-5, with 8 bases fitting TRBD1. The CDR3 loop spans 17 amino acids. The germline V gene encodes CDR1 LNHDA and CDR2 SQIVND (reference sequence). After removal of 3 bases from V and 3 bases from J, the junction contained 10 bases not matched to a gene. The CDR3 is CASSISETGVYNQPQHF. DNA for the CDR3: TGTGCCAGTAGTATCTCAGAGACAGGGGTTTACAATCAGCCCCAGCATTTT.

The chain recombines TRBV6-6 with TRBJ2-3, with 9 bases identical to TRBD2. The CDR3 spans 15 residues. Germline lookup yields CDR1 MNHNY and CDR2 SVGAGI (reference sequence). V was clipped by 2 bases and J by 3 bases; unmatched bases: 3. CDR3 sequence reads: CASSYQGLATDTQYF. The CDR3 nucleotides read TGTGCCAGCAGTTACCAGGGACTAGCTACAGATACGCAGTATTTT.

This chain connects TRBV7-7 to TRBJ2-3, with TRBD2 as a possible D gene (5 bases). The V gene's germline CDR1 is SSHAT and CDR2 FNYEAQ (reference sequence). Trimming removed 1 base from V and 4 bases from J, with 9 bases in between. The CDR3 sequence is 14 residues long. In DNA, the CDR3 is TGTGCCAGCAGCTTAGGGCCTAGCTCAGATACGCAGTATTTT. Residues: CASSLGPSSDTQYF.

DNA for the CDR3: TGTGCTAGTGGTTTGACGGGGAATCAGCCCCAGCATTTT. Amino acid sequence: CASGLTGNQPQHF. This rearrangement joins TRBV12-5 to TRBJ1-5; no clear D. The V gene lost 2 bases and the J gene lost 4 bases, with 6 bases spanning the gap. Looked up from germline, CDR1 is LGHNT and CDR2 is FRNRAP. The CDR3 length is 13 residues. The whole variable domain, remainder taken from reference TRBV12-5 and TRBJ1-5, is DARVTQTPRHKVTEMGQEVTMRCQPILGHNTVFWYRQTMMQGLELLAYFRNRAPLDDSGMPKDRFSAEMPDATLATLKIQPSEPRDSAVYFCASGLTGNQPQHFGDGTRLSIL.

This clone was found once. This rearrangement joins TRBV6-5 to TRBJ1-2; 7 positions agree with TRBD1. V was clipped by 7 bases and J by 8 bases; unmatched bases: 10. Germline V gene lookup returns CDR1 MNHEY and CDR2 SVGAGI. The CDR3 is made up of 13 amino acids. The CDR3 nucleotides are TGTGCCAGCACCCCATCAGGGGGTGGGGGCTACACCTTC. Encoded protein: CASTPSGGGGYTF.

This sequence joins TRBV6-1 and TRBJ1-4; TRBD1 is a possible D gene (5 bases). This CDR3 is built from 14 residues. V was pared by 4 bases and J by 10 bases, with 16 bases between. Germline V CDR1 and CDR2: MNHNS, SASEGT. CDR3 coding DNA: TGTGCCAGCAGTGCGGGACTCTGGGGGGGAAAACTGTTTTTT. This translates into CASSAGLWGGKLFF.

The chain is built from TRBV6-5 and TRBJ2-1, with a tentative D call TRBD1 (5 bases). The V gene lost 7 bases and the J gene lost 3 bases, with 10 bases spanning the gap. There are 13 residues in the CDR3. Germline CDR1 MNHEY, CDR2 SVGAGI. CDR3 sequence: CASNDRDYNEQFF. The CDR3, as DNA: TGTGCCAGCAATGACAGAGACTACAATGAGCAGTTCTTC.

The gene calls are TRBV7-2 and TRBJ1-5; a weak D match, TRBD1 (5 bases). CDR1 is SGHTA, CDR2 FQGNSA, per germline. Trimming pared 3 bases from V and 8 bases from J, leaving 17 bases between. The CDR3 totals 15 residues. DNA of the CDR3: TGTGCCAGCAGCTTTTCCGGGACGGGAGCAGAGCCCCAGCATTTT. Residues: CASSFSGTGAEPQHF.

The rearrangement links TRBV7-9 to TRBJ1-1, with unresolved D. This CDR3 region has 14 residues. Germline V gene data show CDR1 as SEHNR and CDR2 as FQNEAQ (reference sequence). V was trimmed by 2 bases and J by 6 bases, leaving 13 bases between them. CDR3: CASSLSLGIPEAFF. The DNA of the CDR3 is TGTGCCAGCAGCTTATCACTAGGGATCCCTGAAGCTTTCTTT.

This clone appeared a single time. The chain combines TRBV6-4 with TRBJ2-7; possible D gene TRBD2, 5 bases. The CDR3 has 15 residues. Germline V CDR1 and CDR2: MRHNA, SNTAGT. With 2 bases removed from V and 0 bases from J, the gap between germline ends came to 11 bases. In DNA form, the CDR3 reads TGTGCCAGCAGTGACGGCGGGCCAAGCTCCTACGAGCAGTACTTC. It is translated as CASSDGGPSSYEQYF.

The genes are TRBV5-4 and TRBJ2-7, with 11 bases matching TRBD2. The germline V gene has CDR1 SGHNT and CDR2 YYREEE (reference sequence). The CDR3 has 15 amino acids. The J segment lost 2 bases and the V segment lost 2 bases, leaving 3 bases of the junction unmatched. In DNA form, the CDR3 reads TGTGCCAGCAGCTTACGACTAGCGGGAACCTACGAGCAGTACTTC. Its translation: CASSLRLAGTYEQYF.

The chain couples TRBV27 to TRBJ2-3; TRBD2 matches 11 bases. The ends lost 2 bases at V and 5 bases at J; junction bases unmatched: 9. The CDR3 extends over 17 amino acids. Looked up from germline, CDR1 is MNHEY and CDR2 is SMNVEV (reference sequence). The CDR3 here is CASSLSVAGGAKDTQYF. The CDR3 coding sequence is TGTGCCAGCAGTTTAAGTGTAGCGGGAGGGGCAAAAGATACGCAGTATTTT.

This clone has just a few counts. The chain couples TRBV9 to TRBJ1-5, with D unresolved. CDR1 and CDR2 (germline): SGDLS, YYNGEE. Trimming left V 4 bases short and J 5 bases short, with 13 bases between. This CDR3 is 14 amino acids long. The DNA for the CDR3 is TGTGCCAGCAGCCCGGGCGAGGACGATCAGCCCCAGCATTTT. This codes for CASSPGEDDQPQHF.